The 16 T cell receptor beta chains below all came from one sample that was sequenced in a study of post-analysis software for immune sequencing data. General study results and limits: Patients carried 5 or 6 TRBV segments more frequently than controls did, and TRBV5-6, TRBV5-1 and TRBV20-1 were among them.

The antigens for these receptors are not known. TCR beta libraries were prepared from cDNA with unique molecular identifiers. TCRdb analysed the PCR reads with MiXCR anew, one entry per CDR3 protein. The sample lists about 770,000 distinct CDR3 sequences, 35% to 55% occurring once. What was sequenced was blood. These receptors all come from a girl under 18 with multiple sclerosis.

This clonotype has only a few counts. The chain is built from TRBV27 and TRBJ2-5; the D is unclear. CDR1 is MNHEY, CDR2 SMNVEV, per germline (reference sequence). Trimming stripped 2 bases from V and 5 bases from J, with 9 bases between. The CDR3 spans 13 residues. The CDR3 DNA reads TGTGCCAGCAGTTTAGACCCTCGCGAGACCCAGTACTTC. Amino acid sequence: CASSLDPRETQYF.

J is TRBJ2-1 and V is TRBV27; 11 bases fit TRBD2. Germline-derived CDR1 and CDR2 are MNHEY and SMNVEV (reference sequence). Germline trimming cut 4 bases from V and 1 base from J; bases unmatched to any gene: 6. The CDR3 covers 17 residues. The CDR3 DNA reads TGTGCCAGCAGTTCCCTTTCTAGCGGGAGGTCCTACAATGAGCAGTTCTTC. Its protein is CASSSLSSGRSYNEQFF.

The rearrangement links TRBV20-1 to TRBJ2-1, with 8 bases fitting TRBD2. The CDR3 runs to 15 residues. Germline CDR1 is DFQATT and CDR2 is SNEGSKA (reference sequence). The trim removed 3 bases at V and 0 bases at J, leaving 4 bases unmatched. Here the CDR3 reads CSASVAGLSYNEQFF. CDR3 nucleotides: TGCAGTGCTAGCGTAGCGGGACTCTCCTACAATGAGCAGTTCTTC.

The CDR3 DNA sequence: TGTGCCAGCAGCTTGGGAGCACAGACCGAGACCCAGTACTTC. Protein sequence: CASSLGAQTETQYF. The chain has TRBV7-6 and TRBJ2-5; a weak D match, TRBD2 (5 bases). CDR3 length equals 14 residues. Trimming stripped 3 bases from V and 5 bases from J, with 13 bases between. Germline CDR1 is SGHVS and CDR2 is FNYEAQ.

The table lists this clonotype with a few counts. The J gene is TRBJ2-5, the V gene TRBV20-1; D is ambiguous. Germline V gene sequence: CDR1 DFQATT, CDR2 SNEGSKA (reference sequence). The CDR3 totals 13 residues. Between the trimmed V and J ends, which lost 3 bases and 0 bases, there was a span of 8 bases. The DNA for the CDR3 is TGCAGTGCTAGTTCTGTCAACCAAGAGACCCAGTACTTC. Translating it yields CSASSVNQETQYF.

This clonotype was detected only a few times. The chain has TRBV7-2 and TRBJ2-1; D is unresolved. V lost 8 bases and J lost 0, with 11 bases in between. The CDR3 has 14 residues. The germline V gene encodes CDR1 SGHTA and CDR2 FQGNSA. Here the CDR3 reads CASSYSSSYNEQFF. CDR3 sequence (DNA): TGTGCCAGCTCCTACTCCAGCTCCTACAATGAGCAGTTCTTC.

The table lists this clonotype with a count of one. The chain is built from TRBV20-1 and TRBJ2-5, with 13 bases aligning to TRBD2. V lost 6 bases and J lost 11; bases outside the gene matches: 21. Per germline, CDR1 DFQATT and CDR2 SNEGSKA (reference sequence). This CDR3 is built from 17 residues. The CDR3 DNA sequence: TGCAGTGCCGAGGGACTAGCGGGAAAGGAAGCTACTCGGGAGCAGTACTTC. It translates to CSAEGLAGKEATREQYF.

This clonotype was recorded only once. A read error may produce the germline difference seen at one junction end. This rearrangement joins TRBV6-5 to TRBJ2-5, with 9 bases fitting TRBD2. Looked up from germline, CDR1 is MNHEY and CDR2 is SVGAGI. The CDR3 totals 15 residues. The CDR3 here is CASSRSGSGIETQYF. The CDR3 DNA is TGCGCCAGCAGTCGTAGCGGGAGTGGTATAGAGACCCAGTACTTC.

The gene calls are TRBV30 and TRBJ1-2; TRBD1 matches 10 bases. Germline V lookup: CDR1 GTSNPN, CDR2 SVGIG (reference sequence). The CDR3 loop spans 13 amino acids. J gave up 5 bases and V 5 bases, and 5 bases lay outside the gene matches. CDR3 loop: CAWGTGAQYGYTF. DNA of the CDR3: TGTGCCTGGGGGACAGGGGCACAATATGGCTACACCTTC. Complete variable domain (other parts from reference TRBV30 and TRBJ1-2): SQTIHQWPATLVQPVGSPLSLECTVEGTSNPNLYWYRQAAGRGLQLLFYSVGIGQISSEVPQNLSASRPQDRQFILSSKKLLLSDSGFYLCAWGTGAQYGYTFGSGTRLTVV.

The CDR3 DNA sequence: TGTGCCATCAGTGTTTCACAGGACAAAAACATTCAGTACTTC. Translating it yields CAISVSQDKNIQYF. The chain carries TRBV10-3 and TRBJ2-4; possible D gene TRBD1, 5 bases. The CDR3 has 14 amino acids. The V gene's germline CDR1 is ENHRY and CDR2 SYGVKD. V was cut by 4 bases and J by 3 bases, with 10 bases left in between.

This clonotype was observed a handful of times. The chain uses TRBV15 and TRBJ2-7, with 12 bases fitting TRBD2. Germline CDR1 is LNHNV and CDR2 is YYDKDF (reference sequence). This CDR3 region has 15 residues. After removal of 3 bases from V and 0 bases from J, the junction contained 0 bases not matched to a gene. CDR3 in amino acids: CATSRGLAGSYEQYF. CDR3 bases: TGTGCCACCAGCAGGGGACTAGCGGGCTCCTACGAGCAGTACTTC. The whole variable domain, remainder taken from reference TRBV15 and TRBJ2-7, is DAMVIQNPRYQVTQFGKPVTLSCSQTLNHNVMYWYQQKSSQAPKLLFHYYDKDFNNEADTPDNFQSRRPNTSFCFLDIRSPGLGDTAMYLCATSRGLAGSYEQYFGPGTRLTVT.

V and J are TRBV12-3 or TRBV12-4 and TRBJ1-2, with D possibly TRBD1 on 5 matching bases. V lost 7 bases and J 7 bases, leaving 19 bases between the germline ends. The CDR3 spans 14 residues. CDR3 DNA: TGTGCCAGCACCCGATCCGGTTGGGACTCTGGCTACACCTTC. Protein product: CASTRSGWDSGYTF.

This clonotype came up a few times. The chain recombines TRBV12-3 or TRBV12-4 with TRBJ2-1; 15 bases agree with TRBD2. The J segment lost 12 bases and the V segment lost 1 base, leaving 10 bases of the junction unmatched. The CDR3 is 17 residues long. The CDR3 reads CASSLGAGTSGRLGQFF. CDR3 DNA: TGTGCCAGCAGTTTAGGGGCCGGGACTAGCGGGAGGTTGGGGCAGTTCTTC.

The J gene is TRBJ1-4, the V gene TRBV27; 9 bases align to TRBD1. The germline CDR1 and CDR2 sequences are MNHEY and SMNVEV (reference sequence). The CDR3 runs to 15 residues. The trim removed 5 bases at V and 8 bases at J, leaving 9 bases unmatched. The CDR3 loop is CASSILGQGREKLFF. CDR3 bases: TGTGCCAGCAGTATCCTGGGACAGGGTAGGGAAAAACTGTTTTTT.

In its sample, this clonotype was seen a few times. The genes are TRBV6-6 and TRBJ2-1; 10 bases are a match to TRBD2. Germline V gene data show CDR1 as MNHNY and CDR2 as SVGAGI (reference sequence). CDR3 length: 13 residues. Trimming cost V 10 bases and J 10 bases; bases outside gene matches: 10. The CDR3 protein is CAISGRATSEQFF. Written as DNA, the CDR3 is TGTGCCATAAGCGGGAGGGCCACTTCGGAGCAGTTCTTC.

This clonotype was seen only a few times. The chain carries TRBV9 and TRBJ1-2; D unclear. Trimming shortened V by 0 bases and J by 6 bases, and 9 bases separated the two germline ends. The CDR3 is 13 amino acids. Germline V gene sequence: CDR1 SGDLS, CDR2 YYNGEE. The CDR3: CASSVALADGYTF. CDR3 coding DNA: TGTGCCAGCAGCGTAGCTTTGGCGGATGGCTACACCTTC. The full variable domain, completed using reference TRBV9 and TRBJ1-2, is DSGVTQTPKHLITATGQRVTLRCSPRSGDLSVYWYQQSLDQGLQFLIQYYNGEERAKGNILERFSAQQFPDLHSELNLSSLELGDSALYFCASSVALADGYTFGSGTRLTVV.